This passage covers 10 T cell receptor beta chains from one sample sequenced in a study of blood T cell repertoires in COVID-19. The data were produced by immunoSEQ multiplex PCR, yet TCRdb's version contains in-frame clones alone and is incomplete. The sample comprises about half a million clones, 70% to 90% of which are singletons, and approximately 3.2% rests with the top ten. The specimen was peripheral blood. Source of these receptors: a human donor in a cohort sampled during active COVID-19.

This chain links TRBV24-1 with TRBJ2-1; 10 bases agree with TRBD1. CDR1 and CDR2 (germline): KGHDR, SFDVKD. The CDR3 extends over 18 amino acids. V was pared by 4 bases and J by 7 bases, with 15 bases of the junction left unmatched. The CDR3 DNA sequence: TGTGCCACCAGTGAGGGGCCGCCCGGGACAGGGGCTAGGAATGAGCAGTTCTTC. This codes for CATSEGPPGTGARNEQFF.

The chain is built from TRBV19 and TRBJ1-5; 7 nucleotides match TRBD1. Germline CDR1 LNHDA, CDR2 SQIVND (reference sequence). Losses at the gene ends were 0 bases for V and 5 bases for J; bases not matched to a gene: 1. The CDR3 length is 14 residues. CDR3 sequence (DNA): TGTGCCAGTAGTATAGAAGGGGGCTATCAGCCCCAGCATTTT. It codes for CASSIEGGYQPQHF.

The genes are TRBV19 and TRBJ2-1; the match to TRBD2 covers 8 bases. This CDR3 is 17 amino acids long. CDR1 is LNHDA, CDR2 SQIVND, per germline (reference sequence). Trimming cost V 0 bases and J 7 bases; bases outside gene matches: 11. The CDR3 DNA sequence: TGTGCCAGTAGTATAGAGGCCAGCGGGAGTCTAGCAAATGAGCAGTTCTTC. The encoded protein is CASSIEASGSLANEQFF.

The chain recombines TRBV11-2 with TRBJ1-4, with D unresolved. Per the germline V gene, CDR1 is SGHAT and CDR2 is FQNNGV. This CDR3 has 14 amino acids. The V gene lost 8 bases and the J gene lost 2 bases, with 12 bases spanning the gap. CDR3 DNA sequence: TGTGCCAGCGCTTCAACTACCACTAATGAAAAACTGTTTTTT. Its translation: CASASTTTNEKLFF.

The V and J genes are TRBV6-5 and TRBJ2-7, with TRBD2 as a possible D gene (5 bases). V was clipped by 6 bases and J by 4 bases, with 16 bases between them. Germline CDR1 reads MNHEY; CDR2 reads SVGAGI. CDR3 size: 14 residues. The CDR3 is CASSPSGGLYEQYF. The CDR3 region has the DNA TGTGCCAGCAGCCCGTCAGGAGGCCTATACGAGCAGTACTTC.

This clone was observed once. The chain uses TRBV6-1 and TRBJ1-2; 11 bases agree with TRBD1. V shed 0 bases, J shed 6 bases, and the junction held 0 bases outside the gene matches. Germline values: CDR1 MNHNS, CDR2 SASEGT. The CDR3 sequence is 14 residues long. The CDR3 DNA sequence: TGTGCCAGCAGTGAAGCGGGACAGGGGGATGGCTACACCTTC. Amino acid sequence: CASSEAGQGDGYTF.

The chain employs TRBV6-5 and TRBJ1-1; TRBD1 matches 9 bases. In germline, CDR1 is MNHEY, CDR2 SVGAGI. The ends lost 0 bases at V and 4 bases at J; junction bases unmatched: 3. The CDR3 consists of 15 residues. CDR3 amino acids: CASSYSGQGTTEAFF. The CDR3 DNA is TGTGCCAGCAGTTACTCCGGACAGGGGACCACTGAAGCTTTCTTT.

The chain uses TRBV29-1 and TRBJ1-1; D might be TRBD1 (5 bases). V dropped 7 bases and J dropped 3 bases, with 18 bases sitting between them. Germline V CDR1 and CDR2: SQVTM, ANQGSEA. The CDR3 runs to 14 residues. CDR3 region: CSGRQPQIHTEAFF. CDR3 bases: TGCAGCGGTAGACAGCCCCAAATTCACACTGAAGCTTTCTTT.

This rearrangement joins TRBV19 to TRBJ2-2; 7 bases line up with TRBD2. Germline CDR1 and CDR2: LNHDA and SQIVND (reference sequence). There are 14 residues in the CDR3. V shed 5 bases and J 4 bases; nucleotides not matched to a gene: 4. This chain's CDR3 is CASSAGGSTGELFF. The CDR3 bases are TGTGCCAGTAGTGCCGGGGGGAGCACCGGGGAGCTGTTTTTT.

J is TRBJ2-1 and V is TRBV11-1; 9 positions agree with TRBD2. The CDR3 has 15 residues. V lost 6 bases, J lost 3 bases, and 6 bases stayed unmatched. Germline-derived CDR1 and CDR2 are SGHAT and FQDESV (reference sequence). The chain's CDR3 is CASSQGTSFYNEQFF. CDR3 nucleotides: TGTGCCAGCAGTCAAGGGACTAGCTTCTACAATGAGCAGTTCTTC.